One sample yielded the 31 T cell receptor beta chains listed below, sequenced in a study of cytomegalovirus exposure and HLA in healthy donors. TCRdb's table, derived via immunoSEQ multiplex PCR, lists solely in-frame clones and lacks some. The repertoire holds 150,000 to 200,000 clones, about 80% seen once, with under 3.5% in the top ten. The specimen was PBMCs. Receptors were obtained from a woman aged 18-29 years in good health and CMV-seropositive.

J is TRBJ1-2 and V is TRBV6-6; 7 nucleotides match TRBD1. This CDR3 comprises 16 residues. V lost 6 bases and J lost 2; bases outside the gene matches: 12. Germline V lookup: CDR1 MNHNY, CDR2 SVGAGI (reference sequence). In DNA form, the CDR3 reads TGTGCCAGCAGCCGCCAGACAGGGACCAGCAACTATGGCTACACCTTC. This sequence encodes CASSRQTGTSNYGYTF.

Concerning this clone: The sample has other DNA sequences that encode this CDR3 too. This CDR3 reads CASSLAVNEKLFF. The CDR3 bases are TGCGCCAGCAGCTTGGCCGTGAATGAAAAACTGTTTTTT. The chain employs TRBV5-1 and TRBJ1-4; D is undetermined. The CDR3 consists of 13 residues. CDR1 is SGHRS, CDR2 YFSETQ, per germline. The V end was cut by 0 bases, the J end by 5 bases, with 5 bases between. The variable domain in full, with the rest retrieved from reference TRBV5-1 and TRBJ1-4, is KAGVTQTPRYLIKTRGQQVTLSCSPISGHRSVSWYQQTPGQGLQFLFEYFSETQRNKGNFPGRFSGRQFSNSRSEMNVSTLELGDSALYLCASSLAVNEKLFFGSGTQLSVL.

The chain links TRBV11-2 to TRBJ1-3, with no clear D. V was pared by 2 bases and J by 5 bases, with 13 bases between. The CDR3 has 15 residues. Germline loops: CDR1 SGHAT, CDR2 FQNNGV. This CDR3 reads CASSLNQVIRNTIYF. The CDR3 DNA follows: TGTGCCAGCAGCTTAAACCAGGTGATCAGAAACACCATATATTTT. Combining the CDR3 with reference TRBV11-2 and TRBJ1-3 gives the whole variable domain EAGVAQSPRYKIIEKRQSVAFWCNPISGHATLYWYQQILGQGPKLLIQFQNNGVVDDSQLPKDRFSAERLKGVDSTLKIQPAKLEDSAVYLCASSLNQVIRNTIYFGEGSWLTVV.

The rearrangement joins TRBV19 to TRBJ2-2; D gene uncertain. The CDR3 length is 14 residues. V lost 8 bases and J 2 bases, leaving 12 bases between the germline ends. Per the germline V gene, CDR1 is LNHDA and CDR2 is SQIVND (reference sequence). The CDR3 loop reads CASSQKANTGELFF. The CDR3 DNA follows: TGTGCCAGTTCACAGAAAGCAAACACCGGGGAGCTGTTTTTT.

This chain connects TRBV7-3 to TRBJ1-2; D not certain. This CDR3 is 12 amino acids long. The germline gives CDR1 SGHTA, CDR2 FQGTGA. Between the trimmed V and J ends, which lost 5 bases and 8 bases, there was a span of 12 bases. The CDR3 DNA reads TGTGCCAGCAGCCCAGGTGGGGAGGGCTACACCTTC. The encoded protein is CASSPGGEGYTF.

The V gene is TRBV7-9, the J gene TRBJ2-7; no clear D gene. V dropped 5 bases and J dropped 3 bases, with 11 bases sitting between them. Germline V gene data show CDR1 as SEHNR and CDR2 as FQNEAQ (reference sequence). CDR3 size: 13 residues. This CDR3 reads CASSPRQDYEQYF. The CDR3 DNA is TGTGCCAGCAGCCCGAGACAAGACTACGAGCAGTACTTC. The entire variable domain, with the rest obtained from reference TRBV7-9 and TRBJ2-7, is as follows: DTGVSQNPRHKITKRGQNVTFRCDPISEHNRLYWYRQTLGQGPEFLTYFQNEAQLEKSRLLSDRFSAERPKGSFSTLEIQRTEQGDSAMYLCASSPRQDYEQYFGPGTRLTVT.

CDR3 nucleotides: TGTGCCAGCAGCGTCGACAGGGTGAACACTGAAGCTTTCTTT. Residues: CASSVDRVNTEAFF. V gene TRBV9 combines with J gene TRBJ1-1; 7 bases align to TRBD1. After removal of 2 bases from V and 0 bases from J, the junction contained 1 base not matched to a gene. The length of the CDR3 is 14 residues. Germline V gene sequence: CDR1 SGDLS, CDR2 YYNGEE.

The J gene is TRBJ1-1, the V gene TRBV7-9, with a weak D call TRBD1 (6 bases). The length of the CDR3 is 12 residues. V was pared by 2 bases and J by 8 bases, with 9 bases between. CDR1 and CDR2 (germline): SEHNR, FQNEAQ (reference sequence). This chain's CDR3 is CASSLSDREAFF. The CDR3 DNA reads TGTGCCAGCAGCTTATCGGACAGAGAAGCTTTCTTT.

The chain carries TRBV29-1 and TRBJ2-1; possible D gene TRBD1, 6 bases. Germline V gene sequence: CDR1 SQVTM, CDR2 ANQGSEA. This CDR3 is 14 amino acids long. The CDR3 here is CSYSHGQPYNEQFF. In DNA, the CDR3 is TGCAGTTACTCGCACGGACAGCCATACAATGAGCAGTTCTTC.

CDR3: CASQTGGETQYF. CDR3 in DNA: TGTGCCAGCCAGACAGGGGGAGAGACCCAGTACTTC. The chain carries TRBV5-6 and TRBJ2-5; 9 bases match TRBD1. Germline CDR1 and CDR2: SGHDT and YYEEEE. CDR3 size: 12 residues. V gave up 7 bases and J gave up 4 bases; unmatched junction bases: 2.

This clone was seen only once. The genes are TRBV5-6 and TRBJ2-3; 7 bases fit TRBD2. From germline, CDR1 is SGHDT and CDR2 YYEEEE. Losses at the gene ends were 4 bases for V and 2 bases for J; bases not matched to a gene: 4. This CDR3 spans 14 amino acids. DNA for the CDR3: TGTGCCAGCAGCCACGGGGGGACCACAGATACGCAGTATTTT. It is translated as CASSHGGTTDTQYF. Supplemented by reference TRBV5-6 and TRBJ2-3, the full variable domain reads DAGVTQSPTHLIKTRGQQVTLRCSPKSGHDTVSWYQQALGQGPQFIFQYYEEEERQRGNFPDRFSGHQFPNYSSELNVNALLLGDSALYLCASSHGGTTDTQYFGPGTRLTVL.

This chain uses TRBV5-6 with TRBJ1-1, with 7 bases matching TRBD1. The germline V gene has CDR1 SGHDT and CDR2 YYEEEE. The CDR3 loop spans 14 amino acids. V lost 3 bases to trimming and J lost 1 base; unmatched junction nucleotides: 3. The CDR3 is CASSWDRQNTEAFF. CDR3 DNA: TGTGCCAGCAGCTGGGACAGACAGAACACTGAAGCTTTCTTT.

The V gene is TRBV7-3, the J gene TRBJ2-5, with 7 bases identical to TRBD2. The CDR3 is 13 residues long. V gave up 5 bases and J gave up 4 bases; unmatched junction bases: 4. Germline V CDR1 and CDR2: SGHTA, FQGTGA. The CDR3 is CASSETSVETQYF. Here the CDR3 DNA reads TGTGCCAGCAGCGAAACTAGCGTAGAGACCCAGTACTTC.

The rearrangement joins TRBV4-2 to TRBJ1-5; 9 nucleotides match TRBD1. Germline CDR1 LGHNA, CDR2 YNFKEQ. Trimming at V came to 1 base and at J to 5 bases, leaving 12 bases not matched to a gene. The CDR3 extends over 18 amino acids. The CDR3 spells CASSQAPGQGVFDQPQHF. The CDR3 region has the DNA TGTGCCAGCAGCCAAGCGCCGGGACAGGGTGTTTTCGATCAGCCCCAGCATTTT.

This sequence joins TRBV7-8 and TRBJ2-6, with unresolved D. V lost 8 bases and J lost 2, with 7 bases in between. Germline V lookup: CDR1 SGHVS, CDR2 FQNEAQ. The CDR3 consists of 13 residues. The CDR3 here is CASYETGANVLTF. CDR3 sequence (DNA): TGTGCCAGCTATGAGACTGGGGCCAACGTCCTGACTTTC.

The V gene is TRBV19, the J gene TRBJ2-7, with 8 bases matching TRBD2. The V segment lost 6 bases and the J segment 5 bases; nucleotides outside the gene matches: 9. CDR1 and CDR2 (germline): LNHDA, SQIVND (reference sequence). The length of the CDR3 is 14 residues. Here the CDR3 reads CASRQQGLGDEQYF. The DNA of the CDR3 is TGTGCCAGTAGACAACAGGGACTAGGGGACGAGCAGTACTTC.

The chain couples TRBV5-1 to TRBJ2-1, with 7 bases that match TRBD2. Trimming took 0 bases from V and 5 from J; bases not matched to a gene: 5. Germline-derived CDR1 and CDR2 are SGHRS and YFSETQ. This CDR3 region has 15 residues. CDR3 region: CASSLVAGVDNEQFF. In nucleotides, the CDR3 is TGCGCCAGCAGCTTGGTAGCGGGTGTAGACAATGAGCAGTTCTTC.

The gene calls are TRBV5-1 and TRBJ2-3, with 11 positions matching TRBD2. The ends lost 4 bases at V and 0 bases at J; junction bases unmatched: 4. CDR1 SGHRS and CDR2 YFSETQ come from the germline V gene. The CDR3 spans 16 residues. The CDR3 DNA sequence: TGCGCCAGCAGCCCAATAGCGGGGGGGAGCACAGATACGCAGTATTTT. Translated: CASSPIAGGSTDTQYF. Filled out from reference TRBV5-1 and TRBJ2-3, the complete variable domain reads KAGVTQTPRYLIKTRGQQVTLSCSPISGHRSVSWYQQTPGQGLQFLFEYFSETQRNKGNFPGRFSGRQFSNSRSEMNVSTLELGDSALYLCASSPIAGGSTDTQYFGPGTRLTVL.

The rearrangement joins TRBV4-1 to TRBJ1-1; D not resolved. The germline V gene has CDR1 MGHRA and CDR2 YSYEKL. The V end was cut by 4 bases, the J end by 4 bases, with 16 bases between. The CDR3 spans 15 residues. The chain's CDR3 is CASSPAPREVTEAFF. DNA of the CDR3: TGCGCCAGCAGCCCCGCGCCGAGGGAGGTCACTGAAGCTTTCTTT.

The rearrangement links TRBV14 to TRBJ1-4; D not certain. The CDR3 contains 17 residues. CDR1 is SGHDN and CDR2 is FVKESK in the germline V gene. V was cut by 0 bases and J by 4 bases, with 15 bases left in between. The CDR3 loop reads CASSQEEVPRNNEKLFF. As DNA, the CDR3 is TGTGCCAGCAGCCAAGAGGAGGTCCCACGGAATAATGAAAAACTGTTTTTT.

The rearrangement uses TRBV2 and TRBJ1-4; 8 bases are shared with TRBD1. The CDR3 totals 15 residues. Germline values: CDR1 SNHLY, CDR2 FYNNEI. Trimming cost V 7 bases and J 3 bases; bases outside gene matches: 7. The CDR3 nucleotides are TGTGCCAGCAACAGGGGGGGCTCGGCTAATGAAAAACTGTTTTTT. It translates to CASNRGGSANEKLFF. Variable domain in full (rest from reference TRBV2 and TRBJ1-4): EPEVTQTPSHQVTQMGQEVILRCVPISNHLYFYWYRQILGQKVEFLVSFYNNEISEKSEIFDDQFSVERPDGSNFTLKIRSTKLEDSAMYFCASNRGGSANEKLFFGSGTQLSVL.

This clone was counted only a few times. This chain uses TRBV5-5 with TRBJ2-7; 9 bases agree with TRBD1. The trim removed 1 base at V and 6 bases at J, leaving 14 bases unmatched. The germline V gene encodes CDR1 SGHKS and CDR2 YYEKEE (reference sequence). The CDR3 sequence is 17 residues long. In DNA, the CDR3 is TGTGCCAGCAGCTTGCGAGCGCCCGGGACAGGGATGGGCGAGCAGTACTTC. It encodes CASSLRAPGTGMGEQYF.

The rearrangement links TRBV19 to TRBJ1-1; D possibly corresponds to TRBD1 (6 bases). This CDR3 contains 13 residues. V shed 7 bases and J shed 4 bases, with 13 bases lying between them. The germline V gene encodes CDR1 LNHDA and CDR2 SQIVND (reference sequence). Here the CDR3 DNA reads TGTGCCAGTACGAAGGGGGAGAGCACTGAAGCTTTCTTT. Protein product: CASTKGESTEAFF.

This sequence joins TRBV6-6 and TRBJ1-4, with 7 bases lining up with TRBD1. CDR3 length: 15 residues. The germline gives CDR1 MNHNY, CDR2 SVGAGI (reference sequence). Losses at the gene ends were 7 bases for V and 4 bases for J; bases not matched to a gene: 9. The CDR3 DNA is TGTGCCAGCAAACTTTACGGGACAGATAATGAAAAACTGTTTTTT. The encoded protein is CASKLYGTDNEKLFF.

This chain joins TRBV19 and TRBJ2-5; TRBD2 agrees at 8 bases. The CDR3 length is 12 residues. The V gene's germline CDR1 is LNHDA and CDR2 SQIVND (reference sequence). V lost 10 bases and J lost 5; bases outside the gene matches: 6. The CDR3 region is CATSGGGETQYF. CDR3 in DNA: TGTGCCACCTCAGGCGGGGGGGAGACCCAGTACTTC. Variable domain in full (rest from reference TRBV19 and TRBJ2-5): DGGITQSPKYLFRKEGQNVTLSCEQNLNHDAMYWYRQDPGQGLRLIYYSQIVNDFQKGDIAEGYSVSREKKESFPLTVTSAQKNPTAFYLCATSGGGETQYFGPGTRLLVL.

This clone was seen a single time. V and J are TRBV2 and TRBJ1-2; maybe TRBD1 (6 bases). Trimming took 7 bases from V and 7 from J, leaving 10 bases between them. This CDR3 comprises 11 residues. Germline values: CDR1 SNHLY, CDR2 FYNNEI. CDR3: CASNAGVGYTF. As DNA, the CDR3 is TGTGCCAGCAACGCAGGGGTTGGCTACACCTTC.

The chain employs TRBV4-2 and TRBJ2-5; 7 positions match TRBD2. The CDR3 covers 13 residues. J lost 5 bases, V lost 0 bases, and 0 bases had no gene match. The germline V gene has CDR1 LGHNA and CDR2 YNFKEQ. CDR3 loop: CASSQEGGETQYF. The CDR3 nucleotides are TGTGCCAGCAGCCAAGAGGGGGGGGAGACCCAGTACTTC.

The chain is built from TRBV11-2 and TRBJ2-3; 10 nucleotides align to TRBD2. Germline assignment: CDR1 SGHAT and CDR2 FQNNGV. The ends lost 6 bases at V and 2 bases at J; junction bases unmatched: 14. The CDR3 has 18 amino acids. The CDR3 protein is CASRPLRASGGLTDTQYF. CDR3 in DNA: TGTGCCAGCAGACCTCTCCGGGCTAGCGGGGGTCTCACAGATACGCAGTATTTT.

CDR3 coding DNA: TGTGCCAGTAGACGCCTTGGGACAGGGGCCAAGGAGAACACTGAAGCTTTCTTT. It is translated as CASRRLGTGAKENTEAFF. The chain combines TRBV19 with TRBJ1-1; TRBD1 matches at 10 bases. CDR3 length equals 18 residues. Germline V gene data show CDR1 as LNHDA and CDR2 as SQIVND (reference sequence). The V segment lost 6 bases and the J segment 1 base; nucleotides outside the gene matches: 14. The full variable domain, with the rest looked up from reference TRBV19 and TRBJ1-1, is DGGITQSPKYLFRKEGQNVTLSCEQNLNHDAMYWYRQDPGQGLRLIYYSQIVNDFQKGDIAEGYSVSREKKESFPLTVTSAQKNPTAFYLCASRRLGTGAKENTEAFFGQGTRLTVV.

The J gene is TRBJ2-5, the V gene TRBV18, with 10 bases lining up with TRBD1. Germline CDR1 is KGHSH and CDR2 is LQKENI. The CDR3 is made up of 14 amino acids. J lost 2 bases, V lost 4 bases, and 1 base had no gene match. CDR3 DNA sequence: TGTGCCAGCTCACTGGACAGGGGGCAAGAGACCCAGTACTTC. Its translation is CASSLDRGQETQYF.

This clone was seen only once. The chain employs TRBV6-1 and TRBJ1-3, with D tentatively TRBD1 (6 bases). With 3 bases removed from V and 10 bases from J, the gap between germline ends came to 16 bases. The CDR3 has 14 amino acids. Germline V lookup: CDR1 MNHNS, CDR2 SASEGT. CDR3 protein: CASSDRDTKETIYF. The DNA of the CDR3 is TGTGCCAGCAGTGACCGGGACACCAAAGAAACCATATATTTT.